A selection of T cell receptor beta chains follows, all from one sample in a study of blood T cell repertoires in COVID-19. Some clones are missing from TCRdb's copy, which holds only in-frame ones; the method was immunoSEQ multiplex PCR. The sample lists approximately 100,000 clones; less than 85% were seen once. Input material: peripheral blood. All receptors derive from a human donor in a cohort sampled during active or convalescent COVID-19. CDR3s include the opening cysteine and the closing phenylalanine or tryptophan. D genes are given only for firm matches. Some rows mark clone size as missing; the rest say once, few, many or name a class of expanded clone.

j_call v_call clone_size d_call cdr3_aa cdr3_nt
TRBJ2-4 TRBV7-6 . . CASTPGAGVNIQYF TGTGCCAGCACCCCAGGGGCGGGGGTGAACATTCAGTACTTC
TRBJ2-3 TRBV5-1 . . CASSPWTSTDTQYF TGCGCCAGCAGCCCCTGGACTAGCACAGATACGCAGTATTTT
TRBJ2-1 TRBV3-1/TRBV3-2 . . CASSQLPCRFF TGTGCCAGCAGCCAACTTCCCTGTCGGTTCTTC
TRBJ1-6 TRBV6-5 . . CASLASSPLHF TGTGCCAGCCTCGCGTCTTCACCCCTCCACTTT
TRBJ2-1 TRBV5-1 . TRBD1 CASSLQGFYNEQFF TGCGCCAGCAGCTTACAGGGGTTCTACAATGAGCAGTTCTTC
TRBJ2-3 TRBV21-1 few . CASSNGQATDTQYF TGTGCCAGCAGCAACGGACAGGCGACAGATACGCAGTATTTT
TRBJ2-5 TRBV7-9 . TRBD1 CASSFTNFGQGARETQYF TGTGCCAGCAGCTTCACTAATTTCGGTCAGGGGGCCCGGGAGACCCAGTACTTC
TRBJ2-2 TRBV19 few TRBD2 CASSRTSGSTGELFF TGTGCCAGTAGCCGGACTAGCGGGAGTACTGGGGAGCTGTTTTTT
TRBJ2-3 TRBV28 . TRBD2 CASALAGEGTDTQYF TGTGCCAGTGCGCTGGCGGGAGAAGGGACAGATACGCAGTATTTT
TRBJ2-1 TRBV7-2 once TRBD2 CASSWGLAVLYNEQFF TGTGCCAGCAGCTGGGGACTAGCGGTACTATACAATGAGCAGTTCTTC
TRBJ1-2 TRBV6-2/TRBV6-3 . TRBD1 CASRPVPGQGASIYGYTF TGTGCCAGCCGCCCTGTTCCGGGACAGGGGGCTTCAATCTATGGCTACACCTTC
TRBJ1-5 TRBV12-5 few . CASGMDSRPWPQHF TGTGCTAGTGGGATGGACAGCCGGCCTTGGCCCCAGCATTTT
TRBJ1-6 TRBV30 . . CAWSARRSSPLHF TGTGCCTGGAGTGCTCGGAGGAGTTCACCCCTCCACTTT
TRBJ1-2 TRBV5-1 . TRBD1 CASSFGQGLSGYTF TGCGCCAGCAGCTTCGGACAGGGGCTGTCTGGCTACACCTTC
TRBJ2-3 TRBV18 . TRBD2 CASSPLGLGLAGAAHTQYF TGTGCCAGCTCACCATTGGGGCTGGGACTAGCGGGAGCCGCGCATACGCAGTATTTT
TRBJ2-1 TRBV24-1 . TRBD1 CATSDGMVRQGSFEQFF TGTGCCACCAGTGATGGGATGGTCCGACAGGGGTCATTTGAGCAGTTCTTC
TRBJ2-7 TRBV5-1 . TRBD1 CASSPGTETYEQYF TGCGCCAGCAGCCCCGGGACAGAAACCTACGAGCAGTACTTC
TRBJ1-1 TRBV3-1/TRBV3-2 . TRBD1 CASSRQGVATEAFF TGTGCCAGCAGCCGACAGGGAGTCGCCACTGAAGCTTTCTTT
TRBJ2-7 TRBV5-1 . TRBD2 CASSLGLLAGGAYEQYF TGCGCCAGCAGCTTGGGACTTCTAGCGGGGGGTGCCTACGAGCAGTACTTC
TRBJ1-6 TRBV9 . TRBD1 CASSSKSGQGKNSPLHF TGTGCCAGCAGCAGCAAGTCCGGACAGGGAAAAAATTCACCCCTCCACTTT
TRBJ1-5 TRBV19 . . CASRTTDRVWGQPQHF TGTGCCAGTAGAACCACCGACAGAGTATGGGGTCAGCCCCAGCATTTT
TRBJ2-1 TRBV5-6 . TRBD1 CASSLGQAGQFF TGTGCCAGCAGCCTCGGACAGGCGGGGCAGTTCTTC
TRBJ1-3 TRBV28 . TRBD1 CASSTTPGTGGNTIYF TGTGCCAGCAGTACTACCCCTGGGACAGGCGGAAACACCATATATTTT
TRBJ2-5 TRBV19 . TRBD1 CASSGQVGETQYF TGTGCCAGTAGCGGACAGGTCGGAGAGACCCAGTACTTC
TRBJ2-5 TRBV3-1/TRBV3-2 . . CASNQLRGQETQYF TGTGCCAGCAACCAGCTGCGGGGACAAGAGACCCAGTACTTC
TRBJ2-2 TRBV4-3 . . CASSQDLGVELFF TGCGCCAGCAGCCAAGATCTAGGGGTGGAGCTGTTTTTT
TRBJ2-7 TRBV6-2/TRBV6-3 . TRBD2 CASSYRLAGPDPAYEQYF TGTGCCAGCAGTTATCGACTAGCGGGTCCCGACCCGGCCTACGAGCAGTACTTC
TRBJ1-6 TRBV7-2 . . CASSFRVSDSPLHF TGTGCCAGCAGCTTCCGGGTTAGTGATTCACCCCTCCACTTT
TRBJ2-2 TRBV11-3 . . CASRRGTNTGELFF TGTGCCAGCAGACGAGGGACGAACACCGGGGAGCTGTTTTTT
TRBJ1-4 TRBV18 . . CASSPSGDEKLFF TGTGCCAGCTCACCCTCAGGGGATGAAAAACTGTTTTTT
TRBJ1-5 TRBV2 . . CASSLRGAAQPQHF TGTGCCAGCAGTCTGCGGGGGGCGGCTCAGCCCCAGCATTTT
TRBJ2-5 TRBV6-2/TRBV6-3 . TRBD2 CASSYGVYLAGGQETQYF TGTGCCAGCAGTTATGGTGTTTATCTAGCGGGGGGGCAAGAGACCCAGTACTTC
TRBJ2-5 TRBV18 . TRBD1 CASSLGQVQETQYF TGTGCCAGCTCACTTGGACAGGTTCAAGAGACCCAGTACTTC
TRBJ2-7 TRBV27 once TRBD1 CASSLGRGYEQYF TGTGCCAGCAGTTTAGGCAGGGGGTACGAGCAGTACTTC
TRBJ2-1 TRBV14 . TRBD2 CASSHSGSGNEQFF TGTGCCAGCAGCCACAGCGGGAGTGGGAATGAGCAGTTCTTC
TRBJ1-3 TRBV5-1 . . CASSLFGLDIGNTIYF TGCGCCAGCAGCCTCTTTGGGCTCGACATCGGAAACACCATATATTTT
TRBJ2-5 TRBV29-1 . TRBD2 CSVVLSAGGLKYQETQYF TGCAGCGTGGTGCTTTCTGCGGGGGGCTTAAAGTACCAAGAGACCCAGTACTTC
TRBJ2-2 TRBV6-5 once TRBD1 CASSLGGNTGELFF TGTGCCAGCAGTTTAGGGGGCAACACCGGGGAGCTGTTTTTT
TRBJ2-7 TRBV2 . TRBD1 CASSDTGQGTYEQYF TGTGCCAGCAGCGATACGGGACAGGGAACCTACGAGCAGTACTTC
TRBJ2-1 TRBV29-1 . . CSVVDRHVYNEQFF TGCAGCGTAGTCGATAGACACGTATACAATGAGCAGTTCTTC
TRBJ1-1 TRBV6-2/TRBV6-3 . . CASSGQPRGTEAFF TGTGCCAGCAGTGGACAACCGCGAGGCACTGAAGCTTTCTTT
TRBJ2-2 TRBV7-6 . TRBD2 CASSLAGGPGTGELFF TGTGCCAGCAGCTTGGCGGGAGGGCCAGGTACCGGGGAGCTGTTTTTT
TRBJ1-5 TRBV5-1 . TRBD1 CASSSTGGKAQHF TGCGCCAGCAGCTCCACAGGGGGCAAGGCCCAGCATTTT
TRBJ2-2 TRBV6-4 . . CASASANTGELFF TGTGCCAGCGCTAGCGCGAACACCGGGGAGCTGTTTTTT
TRBJ2-1 TRBV11-2 . . CASSQGTPPLF TGTGCCAGCAGCCAAGGGACTCCTCCCCTCTTC
TRBJ2-7 TRBV25-1 large . CASTLRGAQGDEQYF TGTGCCAGCACCCTCAGGGGGGCCCAGGGCGACGAGCAGTACTTC
TRBJ1-3 TRBV29-1 . . CSVNEGGGYSGNTIYF TGCAGCGTTAATGAGGGAGGCGGATACTCTGGAAACACCATATATTTT
TRBJ2-1 TRBV11-2 . TRBD2 CASSLVGSGSVDEQFF TGTGCCAGCAGCTTAGTGGGTAGCGGGTCGGTCGATGAGCAGTTCTTC
TRBJ2-6 TRBV11-2 . TRBD2 CASSPLLAGGNSGANVLTF TGTGCCAGCAGCCCACTACTAGCGGGGGGTAACTCTGGGGCCAACGTCCTGACTTTC
TRBJ1-1 TRBV6-5 . . CASKQGESTEAFF TGTGCCAGTAAGCAGGGCGAGAGCACTGAAGCTTTCTTT